This T cell receptor beta chain was retrieved from a study of blood T cell repertoires in COVID-19. In the original analysis: Researchers report that nucleated cell counts were estimated from reference gene primer amplification. The protocol was immunoSEQ multiplex PCR, while the TCRdb copy is restricted to in-frame clones and leaves out a portion. The V and J calls and clone size were taken over from that table, and D and trimming were inferred from the DNA. The table records under 70,000 clones, under 90% of them present only once. This CDR3 is 15 amino acids long. The V segment lost 6 bases and the J segment 7 bases; nucleotides outside the gene matches: 8. Looked up from germline, CDR1 is MNHNY and CDR2 is SVGAGI (reference sequence).

The receptor comes from a woman older than 75 with acute or convalescent COVID-19. The chain uses TRBV6-6 and TRBJ2-1, with 11 bases fitting TRBD2. The sample consisted of peripheral blood. In DNA form, the CDR3 reads TGTGCCAGCAGCAAACTAGCGGGGGCTCGTAATGAGCAGTTCTTC. Translated: CASSKLAGARNEQFF.